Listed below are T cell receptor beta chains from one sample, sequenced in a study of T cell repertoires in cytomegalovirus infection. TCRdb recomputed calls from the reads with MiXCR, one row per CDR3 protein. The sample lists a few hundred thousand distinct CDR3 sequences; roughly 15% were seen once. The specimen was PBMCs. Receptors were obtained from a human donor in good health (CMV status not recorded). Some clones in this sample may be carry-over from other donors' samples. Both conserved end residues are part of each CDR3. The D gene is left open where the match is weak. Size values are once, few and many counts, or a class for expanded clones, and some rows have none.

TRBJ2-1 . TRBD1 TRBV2 TGTGCCAGCAGCCTCGGGGGACAGGGACCCAATGAGCAGTTCTTC CASSLGGQGPNEQFF
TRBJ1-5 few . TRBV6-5 TGTGCCAGCAGTTACGCAATAGGAAATCAGCCCCAGCATTTT CASSYAIGNQPQHF
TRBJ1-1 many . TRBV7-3 TGTGCCAGCAGCTTAGTCGGTCAGGCTATATCCAATTTGAACACTGAAGCTTTCTTT CASSLVGQAISNLNTEAFF
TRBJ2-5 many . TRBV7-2 TGTGCCAGCAGCTTAGTGACGGCCCGGGGGACCCAGTACTTC CASSLVTARGTQYF
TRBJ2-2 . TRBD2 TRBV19 TGTGCCAGTAGTATCGGGGGGCTAGCGGGGCCTAACACCGGGGAGCTGTTTTTT CASSIGGLAGPNTGELFF
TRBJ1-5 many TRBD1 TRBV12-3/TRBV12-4 TGTGCCAGCAGGTTGACAGGGGGCCAGGCCCAGCCCCAGCATTTT CASRLTGGQAQPQHF
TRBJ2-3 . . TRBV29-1 TGCAGCGACATTAGGGGAGATACGCAGTATTTT CSDIRGDTQYF
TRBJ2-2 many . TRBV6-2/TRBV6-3 TGTGCCAGCAGTAAGACAGATCTGAACACCGGGGAGCTGTTTTTT CASSKTDLNTGELFF
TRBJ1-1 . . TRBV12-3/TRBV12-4 TGTGCCAGCAGTCTAAGGTACACTGAAGCTTTCTTT CASSLRYTEAFF
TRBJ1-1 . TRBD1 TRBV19 TGTGCCAGTATTCGCGACAGGGGGCGGACTGAAGCTTTCTTT CASIRDRGRTEAFF
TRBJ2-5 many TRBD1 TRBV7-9 TGTGCCAGCAGCTTAAGCGGCAGGGGGTATGAAGAGACCCAGTACTTC CASSLSGRGYEETQYF
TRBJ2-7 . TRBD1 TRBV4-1 TGCGCCAGCAGCCAAGAGCCGGGACAGGGGCCCTACGAGCAGTACTTC CASSQEPGQGPYEQYF
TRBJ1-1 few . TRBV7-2 TGTGCCAGCAGCCGGCCCCCGGACATCGGCACTGAAGCTTTCTTT CASSRPPDIGTEAFF
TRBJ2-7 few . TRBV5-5 TGTGCCAGCAGCTTGAAGGGAGGCTTGTACGAGCAGTACTTC CASSLKGGLYEQYF
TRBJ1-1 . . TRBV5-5 TGTGCCAGCACCCCGACAGAAATGAACACTGAAGCTTTCTTT CASTPTEMNTEAFF
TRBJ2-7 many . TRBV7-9 TGTGCCAGCAGCTTGGGGGACGGCTTCTACGAGCAGTACTTC CASSLGDGFYEQYF
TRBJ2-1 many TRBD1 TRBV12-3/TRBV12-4 TGTGCCAGCAGGTCGCCCGGGACAGACAATGAGCAGTTCTTC CASRSPGTDNEQFF
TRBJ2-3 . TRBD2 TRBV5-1 TGCGCCAGCAGCTCGCCCCGGGGGGAACCCAATTTT CASSSPRGEPNF
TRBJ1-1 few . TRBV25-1 TGTGCCAGCAGTGAATTGGTTGAAGCTTTCTTT CASSELVEAFF
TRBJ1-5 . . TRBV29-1 TGCAGCGTTGGCGTGTCAGGAGGGCCCCAGCATTTT CSVGVSGGPQHF
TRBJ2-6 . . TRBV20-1 TGCAGTGCTAGAGATCGCAACTCTGGGGCCAACGTCCTGACTTTC CSARDRNSGANVLTF
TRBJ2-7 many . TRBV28 TGTGCCAGCACCATAGACGGTAGGGTTGGCGAGCAGTACTTC CASTIDGRVGEQYF
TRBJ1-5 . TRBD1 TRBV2 TGTGCCAGCAGTGGTAGGACAGGGGTCAAGAATCAGCCCCAGCATTTT CASSGRTGVKNQPQHF
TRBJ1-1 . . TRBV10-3 TGTGCCATCAGTGAGTCGACTGAAGCTTTCTTT CAISESTEAFF
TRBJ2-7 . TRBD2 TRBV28 TGTGCCAGCAGTTTAAGGCTAGCGGGAGTGAAGAACGAGCAGTACTTC CASSLRLAGVKNEQYF
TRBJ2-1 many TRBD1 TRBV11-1 TGTGCCAGCAGTCGGACAGGGGGCCGCGAGCAGTTCTTC CASSRTGGREQFF
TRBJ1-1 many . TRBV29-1 TGCAGCGTTTACAGGGTGGAGGACACTGAAGCTTTCTTT CSVYRVEDTEAFF
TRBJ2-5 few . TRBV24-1 TGTGCCACCAGTGACCGAGGGACTCAAGAGACCCAGTACTTC CATSDRGTQETQYF
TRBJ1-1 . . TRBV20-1 TGCAGTGCTAGGGCCCTAGGTTCGGGCGCTGAAGCTTTCTTT CSARALGSGAEAFF
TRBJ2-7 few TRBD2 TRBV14 TGTGCCAGCAGCCACGTGAGCGGGATCCCCTACGAGCAGTACTTC CASSHVSGIPYEQYF
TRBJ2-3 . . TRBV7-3 TGTGCCAGCAGCAATGGACTGACAGATACGCAGTATTTT CASSNGLTDTQYF
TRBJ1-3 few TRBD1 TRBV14 TGTGCCAGCGGAGGGGACAGGGGCTCTGGAAACACCATATATTTT CASGGDRGSGNTIYF
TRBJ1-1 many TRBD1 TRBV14 TGTGCCAGCAGCCGAGGGGGACAGAAGAACACTGAAGCTTTCTTT CASSRGGQKNTEAFF
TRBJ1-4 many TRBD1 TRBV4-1 TGCGCCAGCAGCCAAGCCGGGACAGGGAGTGAAAAACTGTTTTTT CASSQAGTGSEKLFF
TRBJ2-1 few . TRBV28 TGTGCCAGTCAAAGTGAGGGGTCTCTATACAATGAGCAGTTCTTC CASQSEGSLYNEQFF
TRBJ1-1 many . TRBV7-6 TGTGCCAGCAGCTTAGAATGGGGGATGGTCACTGAAGCTTTCTTT CASSLEWGMVTEAFF
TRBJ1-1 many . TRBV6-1 TGTGCCAGCAGTGAAGAGACGATCCACACTGAAGCTTTCTTT CASSEETIHTEAFF
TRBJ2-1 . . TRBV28 TGTGCCAGCAGTTTGGCGACCCACGGTGAGCAGTTCTTC CASSLATHGEQFF
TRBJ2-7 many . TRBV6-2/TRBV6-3 TGTGCCAGCAGATCCGTAGGGATACGGTACGAGCAGTACTTC CASRSVGIRYEQYF
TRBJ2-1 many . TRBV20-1 TGCAGTGCTAGCGACGGGAGCTCCTACAATGAGCAGTTCTTC CSASDGSSYNEQFF
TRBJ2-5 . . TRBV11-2 TGTGCCAGCACTCCTATCTCCAAGGAGACCCAGTACTTC CASTPISKETQYF
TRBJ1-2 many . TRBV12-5 TGTGCTAGTGGTTTGACCGACGTTAGACCCTATGGCTACACCTTC CASGLTDVRPYGYTF
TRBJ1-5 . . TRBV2 TGTGCCAGCAGTGAACGGCCCAATCAGCCCCAGCATTTT CASSERPNQPQHF
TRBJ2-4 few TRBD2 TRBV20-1 TGCAGTGCTAGAGATCTAGCGGGGGAAATAGCCAAAAACATTCAGTACTTC CSARDLAGEIAKNIQYF
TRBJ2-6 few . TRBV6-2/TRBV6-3 TGTGCCAGCACCCCGATCTCTGGGGCCAACGTCCTGACTTTC CASTPISGANVLTF
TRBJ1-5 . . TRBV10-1 TGCGCCAGCAGTGAGTCGCTACAGGGATGCAATCAGCCCCAGCATTTT CASSESLQGCNQPQHF
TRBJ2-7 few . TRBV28 TGTGCCAGCAGTATAATCCCCTACGAGCAGTACTTC CASSIIPYEQYF
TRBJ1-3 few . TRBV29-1 TGCAGCGTTGGGGGCTCTGGAAACACCATATATTTT CSVGGSGNTIYF
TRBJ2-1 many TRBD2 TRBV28 TGTGCCACCGACAGAGCCGGGGGGGAGCAGTTCTTC CATDRAGGEQFF
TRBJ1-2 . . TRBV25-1 TGTGCCAGCAGTGAAGTAGTCAGAGAGGGGAGCTACACCTTC CASSEVVREGSYTF
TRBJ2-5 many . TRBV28 TGTGCCAGCAAACTGGGGGGGCTGACCCTCCAAGAGACCCAGTACTTC CASKLGGLTLQETQYF